This is a list of T cell receptor beta chains from one sample in a study of sequential checkpoint blockade in melanoma. Assay: immunoSEQ multiplex PCR; the TCRdb copy retains only in-frame clones and omits some. Found here are tens of thousands of clones, about nine tenths of them singletons; the top ten hold more than 10%. Sequenced here: CD8+ T cells sorted from blood (inferred from file names), sampled from a patient given nivolumab and ipilimumab in sequence. The origin of the receptors is a human donor with melanoma. CDR3s include the opening cysteine and the closing phenylalanine or tryptophan. The D gene is left open where the match is weak. The size of a clone is reported for some rows only, either as once, few or many, or as a class for expanded clones.

>.|TRBJ2-2|.|TRBV5-1
TGCGCCAGCGCCCTAGAGGGGGAGTGGGGCACCGGGGAGCTGTTTTTT
CASALEGEWGTGELFF
>.|TRBJ2-7|TRBD2|TRBV5-1
TGCGCCAGCAGCCCCCGACTAGCGGCATACGAGCAGTACTTC
CASSPRLAAYEQYF
>.|TRBJ1-1|.|TRBV6-5
TGTGCCAGCAGTTATAGCCAGATGAACACTGAAGCTTTCTTT
CASSYSQMNTEAFF
>.|TRBJ2-1|TRBD2|TRBV4-1
TGCGCCAGCAGCCAAGATAGCGGGAGCAGGAATGAGCAGTTCTTC
CASSQDSGSRNEQFF
>.|TRBJ2-1|.|TRBV5-6
TGTGCCAGCAGCTTTAGCACTGAGCAGTTCTTC
CASSFSTEQFF
>.|TRBJ2-1|.|TRBV14
TGTGCCAGCAGCCCCCTGGGCAGGCTCCTGTTCTTC
CASSPLGRLLFF
>.|TRBJ2-7|TRBD1|TRBV6-1
TGTGCCAGCAGTGAAGGGGGGACAGGGGATTACGAGCAGTACTTC
CASSEGGTGDYEQYF
>.|TRBJ2-2|.|TRBV19
TGTGCCAGTAGTATTCGCACCGGACAGATCGGGGAGCTGTTTTTT
CASSIRTGQIGELFF
>.|TRBJ2-2|TRBD2|TRBV27
TGTGCCAGCAGTTTAAAACTAGCGGGAGGATGGACCGGGGAGCTGTTTTTT
CASSLKLAGGWTGELFF
>.|TRBJ2-7|TRBD1|TRBV28
TGTGCCAGCAGTTTCCTCCGGGGACAGGGGGGAGTTGAGCAGTACTTC
CASSFLRGQGGVEQYF
>.|TRBJ2-3|TRBD2|TRBV7-6
TGTGCCAGCAGCTTGCGGGGGAGCACAGATACGCAGTATTTT
CASSLRGSTDTQYF
>.|TRBJ2-1|TRBD2|TRBV7-3
TGTGCCAGCAGCTTAGTTCTAGCGGGAGGCTGGGATGAGCAGTTCTTC
CASSLVLAGGWDEQFF
>.|TRBJ2-1|TRBD1|TRBV29-1
TGCAGCGTTGAAGGACAGGGATCCTACAATGAGCGGTTCTTC
CSVEGQGSYNERFF
>.|TRBJ2-1|.|TRBV7-8
TGTGCCAGCACTGTTAACAATGAGCAGTTCTTC
CASTVNNEQFF
>.|TRBJ2-1|.|TRBV9
TGTGCCAGCAGCGTAGGCAGGGGTACCTACAATGAGCAGTTCTTC
CASSVGRGTYNEQFF
>.|TRBJ2-5|.|TRBV7-3
TGTGCCAGCAGCCCCTGGGGGCTGAAAGAGACCCAGTACTTC
CASSPWGLKETQYF
>few|TRBJ1-3|.|TRBV19
TGTGCCAGTAGTATAGGTAGGAGGAGCTCTGGAAACACCATATATTTT
CASSIGRRSSGNTIYF
>.|TRBJ1-2|.|TRBV29-1
TGCAGCGTTGAACTAGCGACGGGCTACACCTTC
CSVELATGYTF
>once|TRBJ2-1|TRBD2|TRBV9
TGTGCCAGCAGCGTAGTTAGCGGGAGGTCTGGCGATGAGCAGTTCTTC
CASSVVSGRSGDEQFF
>.|TRBJ2-1|.|TRBV5-6
TGTGCCAGCAGCTTGGTCGCGAATGAGCAGTTCTTC
CASSLVANEQFF
>.|TRBJ1-1|TRBD1|TRBV7-6
TGTGCCAGCAGCTTAGGAGGACAGGGTATGGAAACTTTCTTT
CASSLGGQGMETFF
>.|TRBJ2-1|TRBD2|TRBV27
TGTGCCAGCAGTTCCCCCGGGACTAGCGGGAGGGCCGTTTACAATGAGCAGTTCTTC
CASSSPGTSGRAVYNEQFF
>.|TRBJ2-3|TRBD2|TRBV5-1
TGCGCCAGCAGCTATTTGACTAGCGGGAGTGGACGCACAGATACGCAGTATTTT
CASSYLTSGSGRTDTQYF
>.|TRBJ2-2|TRBD2|TRBV7-6
TGTGCCAGCAGTAGACCGACTAGCGGGTTGAACACCGGGGAGCTGTTTTTT
CASSRPTSGLNTGELFF
>.|TRBJ2-7|TRBD2|TRBV9
TGTGCCAGCAGCGTAGGTGCGGGAGGGAGGTACGAGCAGTACTTC
CASSVGAGGRYEQYF
>.|TRBJ1-2|TRBD1|TRBV9
TGTGCCAGCACCTTTGGACAGGGGGGATCCTATGGCTACACCTTC
CASTFGQGGSYGYTF
>.|TRBJ2-5|.|TRBV5-1
TGCGCCAGCACCGGACTGACCGAAGAGACCCAGTACTTC
CASTGLTEETQYF
>medium-sized|TRBJ2-7|.|TRBV7-9
TGTGCCAGCAGAGAGGGACTGGCCTACGAGCAGTACTTC
CASREGLAYEQYF
>.|TRBJ2-5|TRBD1|TRBV11-2
TGTGCCAGCAGCTCGGGACAGCTCTGGGAGACCCAGTACTTC
CASSSGQLWETQYF
>.|TRBJ2-7|TRBD1|TRBV29-1
TGCAGCGTTGAAGATAGGAAGACCAGCGGACAGGGTTTTTTGTACGAGCAGTACTTC
CSVEDRKTSGQGFLYEQYF
>.|TRBJ2-3|TRBD2|TRBV5-1
TGCGCCAGCAGCTTGGGGACTAGCCCGGGTTGGGATACGCAGTATTTT
CASSLGTSPGWDTQYF
>.|TRBJ2-1|.|TRBV16
TGTGCCAGCAGCCAAGTCCCCCTGAATGAGCAGTTCTTC
CASSQVPLNEQFF
>.|TRBJ2-7|TRBD2|TRBV13
TGTGCCAGCAGCCCCGGGAGGGTTTTTTACGAGCAGTACTTC
CASSPGRVFYEQYF
>.|TRBJ2-5|TRBD2|TRBV5-1
TGCGCCAGCAGCTTGGTGGGAGGGATACAATTAAAGACCCAGTACTTC
CASSLVGGIQLKTQYF
>.|TRBJ2-1|TRBD2|TRBV19
TGTGCCAGTAGCCATAAGACGGCGGGAGTACTGTCCTACAATGAGCAGTTCTTC
CASSHKTAGVLSYNEQFF
>.|TRBJ2-7|.|TRBV5-1
TGCGCCAGCAGCTTGTTTAGCGCCTACGAGCAGTACTTC
CASSLFSAYEQYF
>.|TRBJ1-3|TRBD1|TRBV7-9
TGTGCCAGCAGCGACGGGACAGCTGGAAACACCATATATTTT
CASSDGTAGNTIYF
>.|TRBJ2-2|TRBD2|TRBV27
TGTGCCAGCAGTTACCTACTAGCGGGAGGCGGCACCGGGGAGCTGTTTTTT
CASSYLLAGGGTGELFF
>.|TRBJ1-1|.|TRBV25-1
TGTGCCAGCACCCCTGGGGAGGGTTTGAACACTGAAGCTTTCTTT
CASTPGEGLNTEAFF
>.|TRBJ2-3|TRBD2|TRBV7-9
TGTGCCAGCAGCTTAGCATTCCGGCTAGCGGGATTAACAGATACGCAGTATTTT
CASSLAFRLAGLTDTQYF
>.|TRBJ2-1|.|TRBV19
TGTGCCAGTAGTGGGGAGGAGAGCTCCTACAATGAGCAGTTCTTC
CASSGEESSYNEQFF
>.|TRBJ1-2|.|TRBV19
TGTGCCAGTAACGGGTTCCTGGAGGGCGGCTATGGCTACACCTTC
CASNGFLEGGYGYTF
>.|TRBJ1-1|.|TRBV5-5
TGTGCCAGCAGCTTGTGGGGAGGGGGAGGGACTGAAGCTTTCTTT
CASSLWGGGGTEAFF
>.|TRBJ1-2|.|TRBV11-3
TGTGCCAGCAGCTTACAGGGGATGAGGGGCTACACCTTC
CASSLQGMRGYTF
>.|TRBJ1-1|.|TRBV7-8
TGTGCCAGCAGCGTCGCGAGCACTGAAGCTTTCTTT
CASSVASTEAFF
>.|TRBJ2-7|TRBD2|TRBV9
TGTGCCAGCAGCGTAGGGGGTAGCGGGATTCACGAGCAGTACTTC
CASSVGGSGIHEQYF
>.|TRBJ1-1|TRBD1|TRBV7-9
TGTGCCAGCAGCTTTCCGCAGGGGGAATCCATGAACACTGAAGCTTTCTTT
CASSFPQGESMNTEAFF
>.|TRBJ1-2|TRBD1|TRBV10-2
TGCGCCAGCCGGGACAGGGGGCTAGAAGTCTTC
CASRDRGLEVF
>.|TRBJ1-5|.|TRBV15
TGTGCCACCAGCAGACCGGGGGGGATAAATCAGCCCCAGCATTTT
CATSRPGGINQPQHF
>.|TRBJ2-1|TRBD2|TRBV19
TGTGCCAGTAGTATAGGTATCGGGGTGCCTAGCGGGAGTTCCGTCTACAATGAGCAGTTCTTC
CASSIGIGVPSGSSVYNEQFF
>.|TRBJ1-5|.|TRBV7-6
TGTGCCAGCAGCCTTAGCGGGACCGGCATACTCCCCCAGCATTTT
CASSLSGTGILPQHF
>.|TRBJ2-5|TRBD2|TRBV19
TGTGCCAGTAGTATAGATCTAGCGGGGATCCAAGAGACCCAGTACTTC
CASSIDLAGIQETQYF
>.|TRBJ2-3|TRBD2|TRBV9
TGTGCCAGCAGCGTAGCTCGGAAGGGGCGGGAGGGCCCAGATACGCAGTATTTT
CASSVARKGREGPDTQYF
>.|TRBJ1-2|.|TRBV20-1
TGCAGTGCTAGAGTTACGGTTGGCTACACCTTC
CSARVTVGYTF
>.|TRBJ2-7|TRBD2|TRBV7-8
TGTGCCAGCAGCCCGGTCCCGGGAGGCGAGCAGTACTTC
CASSPVPGGEQYF